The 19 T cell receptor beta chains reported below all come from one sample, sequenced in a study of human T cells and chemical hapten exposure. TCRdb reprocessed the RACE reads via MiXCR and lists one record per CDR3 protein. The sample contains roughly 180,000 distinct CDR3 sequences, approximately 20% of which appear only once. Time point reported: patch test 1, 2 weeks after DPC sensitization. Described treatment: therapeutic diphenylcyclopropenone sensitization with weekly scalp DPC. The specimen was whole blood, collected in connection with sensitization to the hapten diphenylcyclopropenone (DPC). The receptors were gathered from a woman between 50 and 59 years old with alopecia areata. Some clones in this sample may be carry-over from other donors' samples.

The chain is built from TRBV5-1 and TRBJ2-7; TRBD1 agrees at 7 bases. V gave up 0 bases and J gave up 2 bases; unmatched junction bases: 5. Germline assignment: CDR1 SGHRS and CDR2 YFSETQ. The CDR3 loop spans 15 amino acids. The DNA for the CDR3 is TGCGCCAGCAGCTTGGAGGACAGGTTAGCCTACGAGCAGTACTTC. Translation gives CASSLEDRLAYEQYF.

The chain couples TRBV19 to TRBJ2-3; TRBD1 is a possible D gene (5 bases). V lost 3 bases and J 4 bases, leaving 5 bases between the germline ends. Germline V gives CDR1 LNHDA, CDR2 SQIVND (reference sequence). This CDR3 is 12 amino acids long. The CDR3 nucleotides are TGTGCCAGTAGTATGGGGCCAGATACGCAGTATTTT. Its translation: CASSMGPDTQYF.

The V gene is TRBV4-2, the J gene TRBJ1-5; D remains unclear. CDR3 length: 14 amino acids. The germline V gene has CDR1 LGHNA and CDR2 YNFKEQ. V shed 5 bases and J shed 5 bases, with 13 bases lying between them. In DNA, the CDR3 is TGTGCCAGCAGCAGCGGCGCGGGAGATCAGCCCCAGCATTTT. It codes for CASSSGAGDQPQHF.

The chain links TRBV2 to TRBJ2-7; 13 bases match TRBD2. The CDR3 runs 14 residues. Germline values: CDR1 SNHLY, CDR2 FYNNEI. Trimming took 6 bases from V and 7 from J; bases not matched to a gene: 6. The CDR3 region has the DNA TGTGCCAGCAGCACTAGCGGGAGGGCGGGTGAGCAGTACTTC. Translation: CASSTSGRAGEQYF.

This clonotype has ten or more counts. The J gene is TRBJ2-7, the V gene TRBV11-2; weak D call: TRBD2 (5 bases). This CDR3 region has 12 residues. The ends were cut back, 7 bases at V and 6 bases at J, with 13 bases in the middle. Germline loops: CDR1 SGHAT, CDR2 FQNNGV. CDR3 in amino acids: CASTPGRPEQYF. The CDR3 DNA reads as TGTGCCAGCACCCCGGGGAGACCCGAGCAGTACTTC.

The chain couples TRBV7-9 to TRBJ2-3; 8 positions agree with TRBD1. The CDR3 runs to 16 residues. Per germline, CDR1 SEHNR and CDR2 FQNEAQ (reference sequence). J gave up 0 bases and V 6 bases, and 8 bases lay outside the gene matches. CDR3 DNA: TGTGCCAGCAGTCTCGGACAGGGTACAAGCACAGATACGCAGTATTTT. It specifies CASSLGQGTSTDTQYF. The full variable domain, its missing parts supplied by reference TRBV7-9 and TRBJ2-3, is DTGVSQNPRHKITKRGQNVTFRCDPISEHNRLYWYRQTLGQGPEFLTYFQNEAQLEKSRLLSDRFSAERPKGSFSTLEIQRTEQGDSAMYLCASSLGQGTSTDTQYFGPGTRLTVL.

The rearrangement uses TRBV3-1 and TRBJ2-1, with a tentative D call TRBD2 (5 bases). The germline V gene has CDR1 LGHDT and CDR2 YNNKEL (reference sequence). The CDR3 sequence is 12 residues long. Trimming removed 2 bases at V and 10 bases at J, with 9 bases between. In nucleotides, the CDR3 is TGTGCCAGCAGCCAAATACCGGGGGAGCAGTTCTTC. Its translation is CASSQIPGEQFF.

CDR3 residues: CASSLLGLAGAEQFF. CDR3 in DNA: TGTGCCAGCAGCTTACTCGGACTAGCGGGAGCTGAGCAGTTCTTC. The chain has TRBV9 and TRBJ2-1; 13 bases match TRBD2. The CDR3 runs to 15 residues. Germline CDR1 is SGDLS and CDR2 is YYNGEE. The junction had 7 bases not matched to a gene; V was cut back by 4 bases and J by 9 bases.

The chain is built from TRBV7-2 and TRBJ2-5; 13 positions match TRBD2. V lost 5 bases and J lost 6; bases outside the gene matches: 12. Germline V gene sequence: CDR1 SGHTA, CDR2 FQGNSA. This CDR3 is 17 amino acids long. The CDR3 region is CASSPSTTSGRGKTQYF. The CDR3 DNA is TGTGCCAGCAGCCCATCCACCACTAGCGGGAGGGGGAAGACCCAGTACTTC.

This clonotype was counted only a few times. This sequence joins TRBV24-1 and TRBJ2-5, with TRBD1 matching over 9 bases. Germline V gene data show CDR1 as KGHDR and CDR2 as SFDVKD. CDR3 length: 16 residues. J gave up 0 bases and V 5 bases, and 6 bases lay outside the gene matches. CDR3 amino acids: CATSGGTGIHQETQYF. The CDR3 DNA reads TGTGCCACCAGTGGTGGGACAGGGATTCACCAAGAGACCCAGTACTTC.

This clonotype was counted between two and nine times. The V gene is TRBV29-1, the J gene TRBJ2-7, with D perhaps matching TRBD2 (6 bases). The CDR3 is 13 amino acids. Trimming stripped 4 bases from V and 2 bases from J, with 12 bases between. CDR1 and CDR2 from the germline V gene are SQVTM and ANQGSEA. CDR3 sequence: CSVGRGSAYEQYF. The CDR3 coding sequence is TGCAGCGTTGGGCGGGGCAGCGCCTACGAGCAGTACTTC.

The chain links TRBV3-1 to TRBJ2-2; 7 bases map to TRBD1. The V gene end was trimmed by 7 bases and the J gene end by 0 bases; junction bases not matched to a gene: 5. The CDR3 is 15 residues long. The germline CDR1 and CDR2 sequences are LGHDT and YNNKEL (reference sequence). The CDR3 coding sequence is TGTGCCAGCACCTTGACAGGGTCGAACACCGGGGAGCTGTTTTTT. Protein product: CASTLTGSNTGELFF.

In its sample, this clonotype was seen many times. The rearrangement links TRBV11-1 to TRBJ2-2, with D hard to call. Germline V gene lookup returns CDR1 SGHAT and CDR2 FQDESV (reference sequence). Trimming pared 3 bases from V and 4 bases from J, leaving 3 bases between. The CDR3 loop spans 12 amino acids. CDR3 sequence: CASSFGTGELFF. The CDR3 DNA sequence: TGTGCCAGCAGCTTCGGCACCGGGGAGCTGTTTTTT.

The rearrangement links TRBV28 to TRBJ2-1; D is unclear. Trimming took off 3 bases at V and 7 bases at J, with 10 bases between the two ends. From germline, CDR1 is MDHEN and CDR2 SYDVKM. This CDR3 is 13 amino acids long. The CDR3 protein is CASSLLSVNEQFF. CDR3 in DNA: TGTGCCAGCAGTTTGTTGTCAGTGAATGAGCAGTTCTTC.

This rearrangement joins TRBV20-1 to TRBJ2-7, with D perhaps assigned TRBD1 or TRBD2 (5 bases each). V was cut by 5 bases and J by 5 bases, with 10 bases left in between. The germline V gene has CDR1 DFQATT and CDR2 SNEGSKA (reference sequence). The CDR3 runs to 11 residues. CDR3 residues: CSAPRGDEQYF. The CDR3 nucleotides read TGCAGTGCTCCTCGGGGCGACGAGCAGTACTTC.

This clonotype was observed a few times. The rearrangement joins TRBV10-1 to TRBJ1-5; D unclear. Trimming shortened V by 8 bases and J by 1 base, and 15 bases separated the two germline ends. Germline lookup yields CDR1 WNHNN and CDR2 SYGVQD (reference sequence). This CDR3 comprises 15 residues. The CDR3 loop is CASSRANTSNQPQHF. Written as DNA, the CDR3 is TGCGCCAGCTCCCGGGCCAACACAAGCAATCAGCCCCAGCATTTT.

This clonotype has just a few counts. The CDR3 loop is CSVEGGGGYTF. DNA for the CDR3: TGCAGCGTTGAAGGGGGGGGTGGCTACACCTTC. The chain has TRBV29-1 and TRBJ1-2, with a tentative D call TRBD1 (5 bases). Trimming pared 1 base from V and 7 bases from J, leaving 7 bases between. Germline assignment: CDR1 SQVTM and CDR2 ANQGSEA. The CDR3 has 11 residues.

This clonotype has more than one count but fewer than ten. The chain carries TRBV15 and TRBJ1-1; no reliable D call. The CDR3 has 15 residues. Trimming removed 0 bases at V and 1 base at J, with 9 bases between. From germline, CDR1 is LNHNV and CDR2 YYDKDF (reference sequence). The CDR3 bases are TGTGCCACCAGCAGAGATCTCCTGAGGAACACTGAAGCTTTCTTT. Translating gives CATSRDLLRNTEAFF. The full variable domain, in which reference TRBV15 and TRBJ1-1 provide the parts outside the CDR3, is DAMVIQNPRYQVTQFGKPVTLSCSQTLNHNVMYWYQQKSSQAPKLLFHYYDKDFNNEADTPDNFQSRRPNTSFCFLDIRSPGLGDTAMYLCATSRDLLRNTEAFFGQGTRLTVV.

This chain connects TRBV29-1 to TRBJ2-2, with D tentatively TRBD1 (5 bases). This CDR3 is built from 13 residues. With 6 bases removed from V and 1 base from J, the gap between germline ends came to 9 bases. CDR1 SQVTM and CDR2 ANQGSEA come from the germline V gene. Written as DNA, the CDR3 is TGCAGCGTCCGTCAGGGGAACACCGGGGAGCTGTTTTTT. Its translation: CSVRQGNTGELFF.